Shown below are 31 T cell receptor beta chains from a single sample sequenced in a study of blood T cell repertoires in COVID-19. The table came from immunoSEQ multiplex PCR; TCRdb's copy has only in-frame clones and leaves some out. The profile shows roughly 290,000 clones, 75% to 95% of them singletons. The sequencing input was peripheral blood. The receptors come from a woman aged 25 to 45 with COVID-19, enrolled during active disease.

This chain connects TRBV19 to TRBJ2-4; 7 positions match TRBD2. Germline V CDR1 and CDR2: LNHDA, SQIVND (reference sequence). Germline trimming cut 6 bases from V and 6 bases from J; bases unmatched to any gene: 17. CDR3 length equals 17 residues. CDR3 loop: CASRSREARVSTNIQYF. Here the CDR3 DNA reads TGTGCCAGTAGGTCTCGGGAGGCCCGAGTGAGCACAAACATTCAGTACTTC.

The chain has TRBV28 and TRBJ1-1, with TRBD1 identical over 8 bases. CDR3 length equals 14 residues. CDR1 is MDHEN and CDR2 is SYDVKM in the germline V gene. Unmatched junction bases numbered 4, after V lost 2 bases and J lost 5 bases. In DNA, the CDR3 is TGTGCCAGCAGTTTAACAGGGGGGCTTACTGAAGCTTTCTTT. This sequence encodes CASSLTGGLTEAFF.

There are a few counts of this clone. J is TRBJ2-7 and V is TRBV2; 12 bases agree with TRBD2. Germline CDR1 and CDR2: SNHLY and FYNNEI. V shed 6 bases, J shed 6 bases, and the junction held 6 bases outside the gene matches. The CDR3 sequence is 14 residues long. The CDR3 sequence is CASSLAGGPFEQYF. Here the CDR3 DNA reads TGTGCCAGCAGCCTAGCGGGAGGGCCTTTCGAGCAGTACTTC.

This rearrangement joins TRBV4-1 to TRBJ2-3; 7 bases map to TRBD2. V was pared by 2 bases and J by 5 bases, with 1 base of the junction left unmatched. The length of the CDR3 is 13 residues. CDR1 and CDR2 (germline): MGHRA, YSYEKL. The CDR3 coding sequence is TGCGCCAGCAGCCAAATAGCGGGAGATACGCAGTATTTT. Encoded protein: CASSQIAGDTQYF.

The rearrangement uses TRBV19 and TRBJ2-1; 15 nucleotides match TRBD2. J lost 9 bases, V lost 5 bases, and 8 bases had no gene match. CDR3 length: 16 amino acids. Germline CDR1 and CDR2: LNHDA and SQIVND (reference sequence). The chain's CDR3 is CASSYGLAGGSGEQFF. The CDR3 coding sequence is TGTGCCAGTAGTTACGGACTAGCGGGAGGGTCAGGTGAGCAGTTCTTC.

The rearrangement joins TRBV18 to TRBJ1-1; possibly TRBD1 for D (5 bases). Germline V gene data show CDR1 as KGHSH and CDR2 as LQKENI. The CDR3 is made up of 13 amino acids. Trimming left V 4 bases short and J 6 bases short, with 12 bases between. The CDR3 bases are TGTGCCAGCTCACAAACAGGTTTTTCTGAAGCTTTCTTT. Translation: CASSQTGFSEAFF.

This chain connects TRBV30 to TRBJ2-3; 7 positions agree with TRBD1. The germline V gene has CDR1 GTSNPN and CDR2 SVGIG (reference sequence). This CDR3 is 12 amino acids long. V lost 5 bases to trimming and J lost 3 bases; unmatched junction nucleotides: 2. The DNA for the CDR3 is TGTGCCTGGGACAGGGTTACAGATACGCAGTATTTT. Translating gives CAWDRVTDTQYF.

The chain joins TRBV2 to TRBJ1-5; D not resolved. The germline V and J ends were trimmed by 1 base and 0 bases, with 7 bases remaining between them. Germline CDR1 and CDR2: SNHLY and FYNNEI. CDR3 length equals 15 residues. CDR3 region: CASSEGYYSNQPQHF. The CDR3 DNA sequence: TGTGCCAGCAGTGAAGGTTACTATAGCAATCAGCCCCAGCATTTT. Full variable domain (rest looked up from reference TRBV2 and TRBJ1-5): EPEVTQTPSHQVTQMGQEVILRCVPISNHLYFYWYRQILGQKVEFLVSFYNNEISEKSEIFDDQFSVERPDGSNFTLKIRSTKLEDSAMYFCASSEGYYSNQPQHFGDGTRLSIL.

Points on this clone: Other DNA variants within this sample encode the same CDR3. CDR3 sequence (DNA): TGTGCCAGCAGTTTCTGGGGGGGGAACACTGAAGCTTTCTTT. The encoded protein is CASSFWGGNTEAFF. J is TRBJ1-1 and V is TRBV28, with a possible D match to TRBD1 (5 bases). The CDR3 has 14 residues. Germline V gives CDR1 MDHEN, CDR2 SYDVKM. V lost 3 bases and J lost 1, with 9 bases in between. Full variable domain (missing parts from reference TRBV28 and TRBJ1-1): DVKVTQSSRYLVKRTGEKVFLECVQDMDHENMFWYRQDPGLGLRLIYFSYDVKMKEKGDIPEGYSVSREKKERFSLILESASTNQTSMYLCASSFWGGNTEAFFGQGTRLTVV.

The rearrangement uses TRBV19 and TRBJ1-5; possibly TRBD1 for D (6 bases). V was trimmed by 5 bases and J by 5 bases, leaving 10 bases between them. The CDR3 is made up of 13 amino acids. Germline V CDR1 and CDR2: LNHDA, SQIVND (reference sequence). CDR3 loop: CASSPWTDQPQHF. The DNA of the CDR3 is TGTGCCAGTAGTCCCTGGACAGATCAGCCCCAGCATTTT.

This chain links TRBV4-3 with TRBJ1-4, with D possibly being TRBD1 (5 bases). The V gene's germline CDR1 is LGHNA and CDR2 YSLEER. The V and J ends lost 1 base and 7 bases respectively, with 16 bases between them. The length of the CDR3 is 16 residues. The CDR3 spells CASSQGFQGFVEKLFF. The CDR3 DNA is TGCGCCAGCAGCCAAGGTTTCCAGGGATTTGTTGAAAAACTGTTTTTT.

The chain has TRBV5-4 and TRBJ2-1; 11 nucleotides line up with TRBD2. J lost 6 bases, V lost 0 bases, and 5 bases had no gene match. Germline V gene lookup returns CDR1 SGHNT and CDR2 YYREEE (reference sequence). The CDR3 is made up of 16 amino acids. CDR3 amino acids: CASSLDSGRAINEQFF. The CDR3 DNA is TGTGCCAGCAGCTTGGATAGCGGGAGGGCCATCAATGAGCAGTTCTTC.

The rearrangement links TRBV5-6 to TRBJ2-4; D may be TRBD1 (5 bases). The CDR3 contains 15 residues. The germline V gene encodes CDR1 SGHDT and CDR2 YYEEEE. V dropped 4 bases and J dropped 0 bases, with 11 bases sitting between them. The CDR3 loop is CASSLLGPAKNIQYF. The CDR3 coding sequence is TGTGCCAGCAGCCTATTGGGGCCAGCCAAAAACATTCAGTACTTC.

The J gene is TRBJ2-1, the V gene TRBV7-2, with 7 bases aligning to TRBD1. Germline V lookup: CDR1 SGHTA, CDR2 FQGNSA. J lost 3 bases, V lost 7 bases, and 9 bases had no gene match. CDR3 length equals 15 residues. The CDR3, as DNA: TGTGCCAGCAAAAACCGGGACAGCTACTACAATGAGCAGTTCTTC. The encoded protein is CASKNRDSYYNEQFF.

This clone appeared a single time. The chain joins TRBV28 to TRBJ1-6, with TRBD1 identical over 7 bases. The CDR3 has 14 residues. Looked up from germline, CDR1 is MDHEN and CDR2 is SYDVKM. With V trimmed by 3 bases and J by 5 bases, 1 base remained unmatched. The DNA of the CDR3 is TGTGCCAGCAGTTTCGGGACAGATAATTCACCCCTCCACTTT. Encoded protein: CASSFGTDNSPLHF.

J is TRBJ2-1 and V is TRBV15; weak D call: TRBD2 (5 bases). Germline loops: CDR1 LNHNV, CDR2 YYDKDF (reference sequence). V was trimmed by 2 bases and J by 9 bases, leaving 20 bases between them. The CDR3 sequence is 16 residues long. Here the CDR3 DNA reads TGTGCCACCAGCAGATACCCCCTCGGGCCCGAGGGTGAGCAGTTCTTC. It codes for CATSRYPLGPEGEQFF.

V gene TRBV27 combines with J gene TRBJ2-2; D gene uncertain. Trimming stripped 6 bases from V and 5 bases from J, with 7 bases between. Per germline, CDR1 MNHEY and CDR2 SMNVEV (reference sequence). The CDR3 is made up of 12 amino acids. The CDR3 DNA follows: TGTGCCAGCAGCACAGTTACCGGGGAGCTGTTTTTT. It encodes CASSTVTGELFF.

The CDR3 DNA sequence: TGCGCCAGCAGGACCGGGACTAGCGGGAGTACAGATACGCAGTATTTT. Encoded protein: CASRTGTSGSTDTQYF. The rearrangement links TRBV5-1 to TRBJ2-3, with 14 bases identical to TRBD2. CDR3 length: 16 residues. The V and J ends lost 5 bases and 3 bases, in that order; junction bases with no gene match: 5. Germline lookup yields CDR1 SGHRS and CDR2 YFSETQ.

This chain joins TRBV11-2 and TRBJ2-7; TRBD1 agrees at 8 bases. The CDR3 consists of 14 residues. Germline CDR1 SGHAT, CDR2 FQNNGV. The J segment lost 3 bases and the V segment lost 5 bases, leaving 6 bases of the junction unmatched. The CDR3 DNA reads as TGTGCCAGCAGCCACCCGGACAGGGTCTACGAGCAGTACTTC. It is translated as CASSHPDRVYEQYF.

V usage is TRBV3-1 (or the pseudogene TRBV3-2) and J usage is TRBJ2-5, with a weak D call TRBD1 (6 bases). CDR3 length: 15 amino acids. Germline assignment: CDR1 LGHDT and CDR2 YNNKEL (reference sequence). The V gene lost 3 bases and the J gene lost 3 bases, with 14 bases spanning the gap. The CDR3 loop reads CASSHLGGAEETQYF. For the CDR3, the DNA is TGTGCCAGCAGCCATCTAGGGGGAGCAGAAGAGACCCAGTACTTC.

V and J are TRBV30 and TRBJ2-3; D is unresolved. CDR3 length equals 14 residues. Trimming stripped 0 bases from V and 5 bases from J, with 12 bases between. Germline values: CDR1 GTSNPN, CDR2 SVGIG (reference sequence). CDR3 loop: CAWSVRVKGDTQYF. The CDR3, as DNA: TGTGCCTGGAGTGTCCGGGTGAAAGGAGATACGCAGTATTTT. Full variable domain (outside the CDR3, taken from reference TRBV30 and TRBJ2-3): SQTIHQWPATLVQPVGSPLSLECTVEGTSNPNLYWYRQAAGRGLQLLFYSVGIGQISSEVPQNLSASRPQDRQFILSSKKLLLSDSGFYLCAWSVRVKGDTQYFGPGTRLTVL.

The genes are TRBV7-2 and TRBJ2-5; 11 bases align to TRBD2. CDR3 length: 17 residues. From germline, CDR1 is SGHTA and CDR2 FQGNSA. J gave up 2 bases and V 1 base, and 6 bases lay outside the gene matches. CDR3 region: CASSLGTSGSGQETQYF. The CDR3 DNA sequence: TGTGCCAGCAGCTTAGGAACTAGCGGGAGTGGGCAAGAGACCCAGTACTTC.

The chain combines TRBV5-1 with TRBJ2-1; 9 bases are shared with TRBD2. Germline V gives CDR1 SGHRS, CDR2 YFSETQ. The junction had 9 bases not matched to a gene; V was cut back by 1 base and J by 10 bases. The CDR3 length is 15 residues. The CDR3 DNA reads TGCGCCAGCAGCTTGTATCAGGGGGGGACTAGCGAGCAGTTCTTC. This codes for CASSLYQGGTSEQFF.

The rearrangement links TRBV15 to TRBJ2-2; 9 nucleotides align to TRBD1. The germline gives CDR1 LNHNV, CDR2 YYDKDF (reference sequence). CDR3 length: 17 residues. V lost 5 bases and J lost 5; bases outside the gene matches: 12. For the CDR3, the DNA is TGTGCCACCAGCGGTTCGACAGGGACAGGGAAGACCGGGGAGCTGTTTTTT. Its translation is CATSGSTGTGKTGELFF.

V is TRBV6-5 and J is TRBJ1-2; D remains ambiguous. The CDR3 contains 12 residues. Germline V gene data show CDR1 as MNHEY and CDR2 as SVGAGI. V was cut by 0 bases and J by 7 bases, with 6 bases left in between. The CDR3 loop is CASSYSAGGYTF. The CDR3, as DNA: TGTGCCAGCAGTTACTCAGCTGGTGGCTACACCTTC.

Notes on this clone: Other nucleotide sequences from this sample produce the same CDR3. V is TRBV5-1 and J is TRBJ1-1; possible D gene TRBD1, 6 bases. The CDR3 has 14 residues. Trimming took off 5 bases at V and 4 bases at J, with 15 bases between the two ends. CDR1 and CDR2 from the germline V gene are SGHRS and YFSETQ. The CDR3 DNA is TGCGCCAGCAGTAGGGGGGGCGGTGGCACTGAAGCTTTCTTT. Its protein product is CASSRGGGGTEAFF.

This clone was detected only once. CDR3 DNA: TGTGCCAGCAGTTCAACCGGGACAGGGGTCTACGAGCAGTACTTC. Its translation: CASSSTGTGVYEQYF. J is TRBJ2-7 and V is TRBV6-2 or TRBV6-3; 10 bases are shared with TRBD1. Unmatched junction bases numbered 6, after V lost 4 bases and J lost 3 bases. The CDR3 is 15 amino acids. CDR1 MNHEY and CDR2 SVGEGT come from the germline V gene.

Turning to this clone: This sample includes further DNA sequences coding for the same CDR3. The V call is TRBV19, the J call TRBJ1-1; weak D call: TRBD1 (5 bases). In germline, CDR1 is LNHDA, CDR2 SQIVND (reference sequence). Trimming stripped 1 base from V and 8 bases from J, with 8 bases between. The CDR3 loop spans 12 amino acids. The CDR3 here is CASSIAAGEAFF. The CDR3, as DNA: TGTGCCAGTAGTATAGCGGCAGGGGAAGCTTTCTTT.

J is TRBJ1-1 and V is TRBV7-9; D remains ambiguous. CDR3 length: 14 amino acids. V was cut by 1 base and J by 3 bases, with 9 bases left in between. Germline CDR1 SEHNR, CDR2 FQNEAQ (reference sequence). The CDR3 nucleotides are TGTGCCAGCAGCTTAGTGGGCAGCCACACTGAAGCTTTCTTT. Translated: CASSLVGSHTEAFF.

This clone came up once. V and J are TRBV28 and TRBJ2-3, with 7 bases lining up with TRBD2. With 2 bases clipped from V and 1 base from J, the junction kept 6 bases outside the gene matches. This CDR3 spans 16 amino acids. Germline values: CDR1 MDHEN, CDR2 SYDVKM. The CDR3 DNA reads TGTGCCAGCAGTTTAGGGGGGGGTTTCGGCACAGATACGCAGTATTTT. The encoded protein is CASSLGGGFGTDTQYF.

The chain employs TRBV19 and TRBJ1-6; D not resolved. The V and J ends lost 4 bases and 13 bases respectively, with 11 bases between them. CDR1 and CDR2 (germline): LNHDA, SQIVND (reference sequence). The CDR3 has 12 amino acids. The CDR3 sequence is CASSTLGQPLHF. The CDR3 region has the DNA TGTGCCAGTAGTACTCTGGGCCAGCCCCTCCACTTT.